The present T cell receptor beta chain was sequenced within a study of Tregs in tolerant kidney transplant recipients. Whole-study context: Related graft donors supplied nonmyeloablative bone marrow transplants, and mixed chimerism was transient. Points from the study as a whole: Tregs expanded with activated donor B cells seemed most donor-specific.

With regard to this clone: Antigen: not known.

Thawed PBMCs were FACS-sorted into unstimulated CD4+CD25+CD127- regulatory T cells, CD4+CD25- non-regulatory cells, CD4 and CD8 cells. Method: immunoSEQ multiplex PCR; TCRdb's copy keeps in-frame clones and lacks some. This sample yields tens of thousands of clones, of which less than 98% are seen a single time; 0.55% to 0.6% belongs to the top ten. The CDR3 is made up of 13 amino acids. Germline V gene data show CDR1 as MNHNY and CDR2 as SVGAGI (reference sequence). V was trimmed by 2 bases and J by 7 bases, leaving 11 bases between them. The sample here was CD4+ T cells from blood, taken before the transplant. The sequence was collected from a human donor who received a combined kidney and bone marrow transplant. This chain uses TRBV6-6 with TRBJ1-2; a weak D match, TRBD1 (5 bases). In DNA form, the CDR3 reads TGTGCCAGCAGTTACGTGGGAAGGGGTGGCTACACCTTC. Its protein product is CASSYVGRGGYTF.